This T cell receptor (beta chain) was retrieved from a study of T cells in pancreatic ductal adenocarcinoma. General study points: Compared with tumor, blood showed more total productive templates and around 8-fold more clonotypes.

Selected pancreatic ductal adenocarcinoma patients had undergone surgery without neoadjuvant therapy. Sequencing used immunoSEQ multiplex PCR; TCRdb keeps in-frame clones, though not all of them. The data hold over 100,000 clones, with 90% to 95% observed a single time. V shed 4 bases and J shed 7 bases, with 14 bases lying between them. CDR1 is MGHRA, CDR2 YSYEKL, per germline. CDR3 size: 13 residues. Worth noting for this clone: Its target is unknown.

The source material was PBMCs. The chain combines TRBV4-1 with TRBJ2-7; a weak D match, TRBD2 (6 bases). The sequence came from a human donor with pancreatic ductal adenocarcinoma. The chain's CDR3 is CASSRGVMGEQYF. The CDR3 bases are TGCGCCAGCAGCCGGGGGGTGATGGGGGAGCAGTACTTC.